The rows below give T cell receptor beta chains drawn from one sample of a study of human T cells and chemical hapten exposure. In TCRdb, the RACE reads were re-called with MiXCR into one record per CDR3 protein. This table holds roughly 380,000 distinct CDR3 sequences, approximately 5.1% found once. Sequencing used whole blood, obtained in connection with sensitization to the hapten diphenylcyclopropenone (DPC). These receptors originate from a woman aged 45-59 years with alopecia areata. Some clones in this sample may be carry-over from other donors' samples. Each CDR3 is given with its conserved first and last residue. The D gene is left open where the match is weak. The size field is filled for only some rows; it gives once, few, many or a size class.

D | size | J | V | DNA | CDR3
. | . | TRBJ1-1 | TRBV7-9 | TGTGCCAGCAGCTTAGGACAGCCCGGAAACACTGAAGCTTTCTTT | CASSLGQPGNTEAFF
. | . | TRBJ1-6 | TRBV15 | TGTGCCACCAGCAGGGACTTAATAGGCGCGGAGGCGCCCCTCCACTTT | CATSRDLIGAEAPLHF
TRBD1 | many | TRBJ2-5 | TRBV5-5 | TGTGCCAGCAGCACACCACCGGGACAGGCGCAAGAGACCCAGTACTTC | CASSTPPGQAQETQYF
. | once | TRBJ1-2 | TRBV14 | TGTGCCAGCAGCCATGACAAGGGGAAGACTTATGGCTACACCTTC | CASSHDKGKTYGYTF
. | few | TRBJ1-5 | TRBV6-6 | TGTGCCAGCAGCAACGGACCTGACAATCGCAATCAGCCCCAGCATTTT | CASSNGPDNRNQPQHF
. | . | TRBJ1-1 | TRBV6-2/TRBV6-3 | TGTGCCAGCAGTTACTCTGTTCCAGACACTGAAGCTTTCTTT | CASSYSVPDTEAFF
. | . | TRBJ1-5 | TRBV6-1 | TGTGCCAGCAGTGAGATGTCGCGCAATCAGCCCCAGCATTTT | CASSEMSRNQPQHF
TRBD1 | many | TRBJ2-2 | TRBV7-2 | TGTGCCAGCGGCCGCCGGAGCAGGGGGAAGACCGGGGAGCTGTTTTTT | CASGRRSRGKTGELFF
TRBD2 | few | TRBJ2-3 | TRBV9 | TGTGCCAGCAGCACCCAGACTAGCGGCACAGATACGCAGTATTTT | CASSTQTSGTDTQYF
TRBD2 | few | TRBJ2-2 | TRBV7-2 | TGTGCCAGCAGCTCCCGACTAGCGGGACCCACCGGGGAGCTGTTTTTT | CASSSRLAGPTGELFF
TRBD1 | . | TRBJ1-6 | TRBV7-8 | TGTGCCAGCCAACAGGGGTTATCCCCCAATTCACCCCTCCACTTT | CASQQGLSPNSPLHF
. | . | TRBJ1-1 | TRBV18 | TGTGCCAGCTCACCGGGGGAAGAAGCTTTCTTT | CASSPGEEAFF
. | many | TRBJ1-5 | TRBV6-1 | TGTGCCAGCAACTCGTGGAGGGGAAGCAATCAGCCCCAGCATTTT | CASNSWRGSNQPQHF
TRBD2 | many | TRBJ2-7 | TRBV6-6 | TGTGCCAGCAGTTACTCACAACGGGGGAGGGAGTACTTC | CASSYSQRGREYF
. | few | TRBJ2-5 | TRBV24-1 | TGTGCCACCAGTGAGTCGGGACGGCAAGAGACCCAGTACTTC | CATSESGRQETQYF
. | many | TRBJ2-3 | TRBV14 | TGTGCCAGCAGCCCCCATCGGATGAGCGATGGAAGAGATACGCAGTATTTT | CASSPHRMSDGRDTQYF
. | . | TRBJ1-1 | TRBV19 | TGTGCCAGTAGTATTTTAGGACCGAACACTGAAGCTTTCTTT | CASSILGPNTEAFF
. | many | TRBJ2-4 | TRBV14 | TGTGCCAGCAGCCCGACGGGGGCAGCGGGAAACATTCAGTACTTC | CASSPTGAAGNIQYF
. | many | TRBJ2-7 | TRBV2 | TGTGCCAGCTTCCGTGAGGCGGGGATTTCCTCCTACGAGCAGTACTTC | CASFREAGISSYEQYF
. | many | TRBJ1-4 | TRBV7-2 | TGTGCCAGCAACAACTACGGACAAAGCGAAAAACTGTTTTTT | CASNNYGQSEKLFF
TRBD2 | . | TRBJ2-1 | TRBV7-9 | TGTGCCAGCAGCTTAGCTGGAGCGGGGGTAGACAATGAGCAGTTCTTC | CASSLAGAGVDNEQFF
. | many | TRBJ2-1 | TRBV6-2/TRBV6-3 | TGTGCCCTGGGCCGGAGGAATGAGCAGTTCTTC | CALGRRNEQFF
. | many | TRBJ2-7 | TRBV28 | TGTGCCAGCAGACTTTGGGGGGACTCCCACGAGCAGTACTTC | CASRLWGDSHEQYF
. | . | TRBJ2-2 | TRBV20-1 | TGCAGTGCTAGACGGAGCACCGGGGAGCTGTTTTTT | CSARRSTGELFF
TRBD1 | . | TRBJ1-1 | TRBV7-2 | TGTGCCAGCAGCCCCCGGACAGGGGGCTCCACTGAAGCTTTCTTT | CASSPRTGGSTEAFF
. | . | TRBJ1-1 | TRBV4-2 | TGTGCCAGCAGCCTAACCCCAGCCGGGGGAAACACTGAAGCTTTCTTT | CASSLTPAGGNTEAFF
. | many | TRBJ2-7 | TRBV11-3 | TGTGCCAGCAGCTCAAAGGACCGGCCCTACGAGCAGTACTTC | CASSSKDRPYEQYF
. | . | TRBJ2-5 | TRBV13 | TGTGCCAGCAGCGCCATCCGGAGTCAAGAGACCCAGTACTTC | CASSAIRSQETQYF
. | few | TRBJ2-1 | TRBV24-1 | TGTGCCACCAGTGATTTGAAGGGCGACTCCTACAATGAGCAGTTCTTC | CATSDLKGDSYNEQFF
TRBD1 | many | TRBJ2-4 | TRBV11-2 | TGTGCCAGCAGCTTAGCATCACCGGGACAGCGGCCTGAAAACATTCAGTACTTC | CASSLASPGQRPENIQYF
. | many | TRBJ2-1 | TRBV6-2/TRBV6-3 | TGTGCCAGCAGTTACGATCGCGGCCGGGGAGAGGGTTTCTCCTACAATGAGCAGTTCTTC | CASSYDRGRGEGFSYNEQFF
TRBD1 | many | TRBJ1-2 | TRBV29-1 | TGCAGCGTTGAAGTGGGGACAGGGAACTATGGCTACACCTTC | CSVEVGTGNYGYTF
. | many | TRBJ1-4 | TRBV5-1 | TGCGCCAGCAGCCCTGGTGCAGCGACTAATGAAAAACTGTTTTTT | CASSPGAATNEKLFF
. | many | TRBJ2-3 | TRBV12-3/TRBV12-4 | TGTGCCAGCAGTTTATTGGGGGGGGCACCAGATACGCAGTATTTT | CASSLLGGAPDTQYF
TRBD2 | . | TRBJ2-1 | TRBV4-1 | TGCGCCAGCAGCCACGGACTAGCGGGCCCCGGGGTGTTCTTC | CASSHGLAGPGVFF
TRBD1 | . | TRBJ1-1 | TRBV5-5 | TGTGCCAGCAGCACGTGGACAGGGATGAACACTGAAGCTTTCTTT | CASSTWTGMNTEAFF
TRBD1 | many | TRBJ2-7 | TRBV2 | TGTGCCAGCAGTTCTAACAGGGGCTACTCCTACGAGCAGTACTTC | CASSSNRGYSYEQYF
TRBD2 | few | TRBJ2-1 | TRBV29-1 | TGCAGCGTTGAATTCCCTAGCGGGAGTTACTACAATGAGCAGTTCTTC | CSVEFPSGSYYNEQFF
TRBD1 | many | TRBJ1-2 | TRBV28 | TGTGCCAGCAGTTTTGGGGACAGGGGGCTCAGGTTTGGCTACACCTTC | CASSFGDRGLRFGYTF
TRBD1 | many | TRBJ1-1 | TRBV28 | TGTGCCAGCAGTTCCATAGGGACAGGGGGAAACACTGAAGCTTTCTTT | CASSSIGTGGNTEAFF
. | . | TRBJ2-7 | TRBV29-1 | TGCAGCGTTGAAGGGACCCTCGGCGCGCAGTACTTC | CSVEGTLGAQYF
. | many | TRBJ2-7 | TRBV15 | TGTGCCACCAGCAGAGATGTCGGGGCGGTCTACGAGCAGTACTTC | CATSRDVGAVYEQYF
. | . | TRBJ2-7 | TRBV12-3/TRBV12-4 | TGTGCCAGCAGCCTGACCCAAGACTACGAGCAGTACTTC | CASSLTQDYEQYF
. | many | TRBJ2-3 | TRBV10-3 | TGTGCCATCAGTGAGTCAGGAGCAGGCAGCACAGATACGCAGTATTTT | CAISESGAGSTDTQYF
. | few | TRBJ2-3 | TRBV9 | TGTGCCAGCAGCGTGGGTACCGACAGAAGGGCAGATACGCAGTATTTT | CASSVGTDRRADTQYF
. | . | TRBJ2-3 | TRBV5-4 | TGTGCCAGCACGGACAGCGCTAGCACAGATACGCAGTATTTT | CASTDSASTDTQYF